This T cell receptor beta chain was recorded in a study of cytomegalovirus exposure and HLA in healthy donors. As for the study in general: Early released data comprised 75 million to 100 million unique TCRs from HLA-typed donors.

Findings and limits, study-wide: Later analysis revealed greater clonal expansion in HLA-associated TCR beta chains than in equally common others. Cytomegalovirus status was reportedly diagnosed by the classifier with high specificity and sensitivity.

The V gene's germline CDR1 is SEHNR and CDR2 FQNEAQ (reference sequence). The length of the CDR3 is 13 residues. The ends were cut back, 5 bases at V and 9 bases at J, with 11 bases in the middle. The PCR ran on 60 Vbeta and 13 Jbeta primers. Sequenced by immunoSEQ multiplex PCR; TCRdb stores in-frame clones only, minus some. The sample lists about 170,000 clones, about 80% occurring once. Details on this clone: Its antigen is not identified.

The J gene is TRBJ1-6, the V gene TRBV7-9; D call uncertain. This sequence originates from a woman in her thirties in good health and CMV-seropositive. Sequenced material: PBMCs. The CDR3 spells CASSLLDGSPLHF. The CDR3 nucleotides read TGTGCCAGCAGCCTCTTAGATGGTTCACCCCTCCACTTT.